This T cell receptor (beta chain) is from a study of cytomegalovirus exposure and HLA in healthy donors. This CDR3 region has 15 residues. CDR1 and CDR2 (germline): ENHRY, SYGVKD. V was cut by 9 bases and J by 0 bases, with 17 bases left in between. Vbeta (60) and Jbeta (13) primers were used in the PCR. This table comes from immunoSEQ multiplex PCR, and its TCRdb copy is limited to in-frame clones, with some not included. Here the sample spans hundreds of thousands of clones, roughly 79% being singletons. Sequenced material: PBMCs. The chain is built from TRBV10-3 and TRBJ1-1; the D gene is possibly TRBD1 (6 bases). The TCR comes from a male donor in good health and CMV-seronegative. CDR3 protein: CAISPDSHLNTEAFF. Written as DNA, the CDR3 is TGTGCCATAAGCCCGGACAGCCACTTGAACACTGAAGCTTTCTTT.